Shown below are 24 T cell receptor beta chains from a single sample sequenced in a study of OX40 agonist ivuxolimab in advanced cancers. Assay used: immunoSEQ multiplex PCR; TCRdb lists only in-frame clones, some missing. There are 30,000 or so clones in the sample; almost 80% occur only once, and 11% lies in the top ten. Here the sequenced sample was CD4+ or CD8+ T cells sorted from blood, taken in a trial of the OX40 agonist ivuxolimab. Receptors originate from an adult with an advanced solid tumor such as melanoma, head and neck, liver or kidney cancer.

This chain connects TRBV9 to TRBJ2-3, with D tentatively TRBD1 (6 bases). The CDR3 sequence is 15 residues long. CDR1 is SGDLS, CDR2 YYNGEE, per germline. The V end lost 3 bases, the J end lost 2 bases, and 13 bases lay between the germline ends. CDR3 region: CASSATGHSTDTQYF. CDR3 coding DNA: TGTGCCAGCAGCGCGACAGGTCATTCCACAGATACGCAGTATTTT. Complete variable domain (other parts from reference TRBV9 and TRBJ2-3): DSGVTQTPKHLITATGQRVTLRCSPRSGDLSVYWYQQSLDQGLQFLIQYYNGEERAKGNILERFSAQQFPDLHSELNLSSLELGDSALYFCASSATGHSTDTQYFGPGTRLTVL.

CDR3 DNA: TGTGCCAGCAGCTCATCTGCCGGGGAGCTGTTTTTT. Translation gives CASSSSAGELFF. V and J are TRBV5-6 and TRBJ2-2; D is undetermined. CDR1 SGHDT and CDR2 YYEEEE come from the germline V gene. The CDR3 covers 12 residues. With 3 bases removed from V and 6 bases from J, the gap between germline ends came to 6 bases.

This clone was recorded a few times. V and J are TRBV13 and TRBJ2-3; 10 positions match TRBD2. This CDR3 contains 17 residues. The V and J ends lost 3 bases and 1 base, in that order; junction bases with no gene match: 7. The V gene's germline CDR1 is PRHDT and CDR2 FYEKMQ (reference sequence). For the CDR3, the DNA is TGTGCCAGCAGCTTCTCTTTCGGGACTAGCGGCACAGATACGCAGTATTTT. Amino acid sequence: CASSFSFGTSGTDTQYF.

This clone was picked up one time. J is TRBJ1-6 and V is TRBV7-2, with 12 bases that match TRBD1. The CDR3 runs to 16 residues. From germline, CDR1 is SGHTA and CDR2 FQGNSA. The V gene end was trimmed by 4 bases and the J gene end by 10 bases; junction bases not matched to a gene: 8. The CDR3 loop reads CASSWKPGQGASPLHF. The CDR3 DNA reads TGTGCCAGCAGCTGGAAGCCGGGACAGGGGGCCTCACCCCTCCACTTT.

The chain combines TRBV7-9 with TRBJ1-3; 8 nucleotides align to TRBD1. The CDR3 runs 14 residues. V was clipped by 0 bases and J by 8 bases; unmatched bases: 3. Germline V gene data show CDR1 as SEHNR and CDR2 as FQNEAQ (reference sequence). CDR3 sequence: CASSLAGQEYTIYF. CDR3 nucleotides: TGTGCCAGCAGCTTAGCGGGACAGGAATACACCATATATTTT.

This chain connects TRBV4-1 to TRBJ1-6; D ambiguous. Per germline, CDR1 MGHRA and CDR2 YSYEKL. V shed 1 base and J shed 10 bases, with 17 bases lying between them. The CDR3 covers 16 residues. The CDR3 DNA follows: TGCGCCAGCAGCCAAGGGGGTCAGGTGGGCCTCTCACCCCTCCACTTT. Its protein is CASSQGGQVGLSPLHF.

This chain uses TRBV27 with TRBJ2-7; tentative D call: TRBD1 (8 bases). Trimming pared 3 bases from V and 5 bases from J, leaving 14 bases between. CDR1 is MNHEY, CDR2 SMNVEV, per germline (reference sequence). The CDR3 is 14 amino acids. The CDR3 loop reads CASSLTGEGNEQYF. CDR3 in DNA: TGTGCCAGCAGTTTGACAGGGGAGGGGAACGAGCAGTACTTC.

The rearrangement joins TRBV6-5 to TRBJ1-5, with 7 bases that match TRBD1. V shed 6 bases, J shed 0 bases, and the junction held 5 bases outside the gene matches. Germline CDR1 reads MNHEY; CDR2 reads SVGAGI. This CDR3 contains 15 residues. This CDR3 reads CASSLGQYSNQPQHF. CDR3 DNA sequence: TGTGCCAGCAGCTTGGGACAGTATAGCAATCAGCCCCAGCATTTT.

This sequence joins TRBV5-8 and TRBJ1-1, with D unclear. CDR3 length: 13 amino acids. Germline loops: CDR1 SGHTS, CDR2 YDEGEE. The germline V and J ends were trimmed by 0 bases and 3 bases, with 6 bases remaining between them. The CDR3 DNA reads TGTGCCAGCAGCTTGGCTGTGGACACTGAAGCTTTCTTT. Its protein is CASSLAVDTEAFF.

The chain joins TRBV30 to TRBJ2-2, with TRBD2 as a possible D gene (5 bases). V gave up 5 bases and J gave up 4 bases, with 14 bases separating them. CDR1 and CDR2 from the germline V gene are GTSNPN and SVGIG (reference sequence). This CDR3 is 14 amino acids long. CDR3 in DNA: TGTGCCTGGGGGAGCAAGAAAGGCACCGGGGAGCTGTTTTTT. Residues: CAWGSKKGTGELFF.

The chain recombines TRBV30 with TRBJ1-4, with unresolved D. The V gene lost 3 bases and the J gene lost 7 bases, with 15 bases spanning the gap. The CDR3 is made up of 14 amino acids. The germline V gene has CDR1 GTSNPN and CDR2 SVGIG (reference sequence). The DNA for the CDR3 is TGTGCCTGGAGCAAGGGTCTAGGCAGTGAAAAACTGTTTTTT. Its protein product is CAWSKGLGSEKLFF.

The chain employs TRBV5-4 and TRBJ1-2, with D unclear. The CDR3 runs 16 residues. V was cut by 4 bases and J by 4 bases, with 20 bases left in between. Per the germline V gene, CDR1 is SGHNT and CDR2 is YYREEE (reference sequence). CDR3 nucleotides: TGTGCCAGCAGCCAAGCCTCATTGGCAGAATTCTATGGCTACACCTTC. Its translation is CASSQASLAEFYGYTF.

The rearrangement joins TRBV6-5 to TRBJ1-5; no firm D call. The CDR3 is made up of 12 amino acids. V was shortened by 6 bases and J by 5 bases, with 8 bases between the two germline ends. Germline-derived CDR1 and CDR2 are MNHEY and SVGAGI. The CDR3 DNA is TGTGCCAGCAGCGGAGCGGATCAGCCCCAGCATTTT. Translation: CASSGADQPQHF.

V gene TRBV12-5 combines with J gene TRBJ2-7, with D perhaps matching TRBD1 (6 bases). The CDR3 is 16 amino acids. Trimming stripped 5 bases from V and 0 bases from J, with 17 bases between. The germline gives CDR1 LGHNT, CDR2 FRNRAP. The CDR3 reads CASGPTQGPLSYEQYF. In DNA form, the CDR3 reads TGTGCTAGTGGTCCTACACAGGGACCCCTCTCCTACGAGCAGTACTTC.

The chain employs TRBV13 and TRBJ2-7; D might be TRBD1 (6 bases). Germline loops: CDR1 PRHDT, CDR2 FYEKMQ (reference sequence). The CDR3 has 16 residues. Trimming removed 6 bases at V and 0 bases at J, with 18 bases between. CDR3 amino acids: CASSPSTGYLSYEQYF. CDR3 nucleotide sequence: TGTGCCAGCAGTCCCAGCACAGGGTACCTCTCCTACGAGCAGTACTTC.

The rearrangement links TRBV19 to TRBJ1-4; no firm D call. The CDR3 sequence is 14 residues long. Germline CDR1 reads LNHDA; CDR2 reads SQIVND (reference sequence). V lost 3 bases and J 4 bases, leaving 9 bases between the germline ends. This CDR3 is CASSMGRLNEKLFF. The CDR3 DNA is TGTGCCAGTAGTATGGGCCGTCTTAATGAAAAACTGTTTTTT.

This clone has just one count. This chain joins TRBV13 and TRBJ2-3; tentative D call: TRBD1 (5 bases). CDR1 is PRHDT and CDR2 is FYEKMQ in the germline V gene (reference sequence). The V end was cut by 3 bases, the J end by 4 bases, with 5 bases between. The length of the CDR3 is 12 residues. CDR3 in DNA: TGTGCCAGCAGCTTGGGGCCAGATACGCAGTATTTT. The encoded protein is CASSLGPDTQYF. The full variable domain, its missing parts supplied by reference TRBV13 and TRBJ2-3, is AAGVIQSPRHLIKEKRETATLKCYPIPRHDTVYWYQQGPGQDPQFLISFYEKMQSDKGSIPDRFSAQQFSDYHSELNMSSLELGDSALYFCASSLGPDTQYFGPGTRLTVL.

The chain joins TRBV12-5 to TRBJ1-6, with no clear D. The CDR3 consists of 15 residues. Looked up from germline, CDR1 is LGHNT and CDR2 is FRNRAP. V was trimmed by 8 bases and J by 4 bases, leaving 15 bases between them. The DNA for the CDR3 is TGTGCTAGTACCCCTCCGGACGGGTATAATTCACCCCTCCACTTT. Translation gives CASTPPDGYNSPLHF.

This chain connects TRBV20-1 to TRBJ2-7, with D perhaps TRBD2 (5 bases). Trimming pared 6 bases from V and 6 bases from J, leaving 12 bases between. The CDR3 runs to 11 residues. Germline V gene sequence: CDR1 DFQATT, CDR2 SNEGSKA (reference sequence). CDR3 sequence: CSALPAGEQYF. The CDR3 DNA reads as TGCAGTGCCTTACCGGCGGGCGAGCAGTACTTC.

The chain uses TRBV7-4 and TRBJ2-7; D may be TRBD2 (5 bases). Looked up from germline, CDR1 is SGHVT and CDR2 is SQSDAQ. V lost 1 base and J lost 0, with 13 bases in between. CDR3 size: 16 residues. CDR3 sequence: CASSLVGPGLSYEQYF. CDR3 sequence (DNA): TGTGCCAGCAGCTTAGTCGGGCCAGGACTCTCCTACGAGCAGTACTTC.

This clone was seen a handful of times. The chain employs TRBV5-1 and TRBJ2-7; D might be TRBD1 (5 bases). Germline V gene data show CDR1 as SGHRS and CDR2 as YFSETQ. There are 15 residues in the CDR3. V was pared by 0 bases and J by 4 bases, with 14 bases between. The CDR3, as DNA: TGCGCCAGCAGCTTGGGGCAGGGATTCTCGTACGAGCAGTACTTC. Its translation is CASSLGQGFSYEQYF. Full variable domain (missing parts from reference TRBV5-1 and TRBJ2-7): KAGVTQTPRYLIKTRGQQVTLSCSPISGHRSVSWYQQTPGQGLQFLFEYFSETQRNKGNFPGRFSGRQFSNSRSEMNVSTLELGDSALYLCASSLGQGFSYEQYFGPGTRLTVT.

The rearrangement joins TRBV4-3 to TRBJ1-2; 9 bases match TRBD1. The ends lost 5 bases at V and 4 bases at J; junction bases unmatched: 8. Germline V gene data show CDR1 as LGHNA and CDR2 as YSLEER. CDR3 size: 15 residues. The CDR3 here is CASSSHRGPGYGYTF. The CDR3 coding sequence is TGCGCCAGCAGCTCGCACAGGGGGCCAGGCTATGGCTACACCTTC.

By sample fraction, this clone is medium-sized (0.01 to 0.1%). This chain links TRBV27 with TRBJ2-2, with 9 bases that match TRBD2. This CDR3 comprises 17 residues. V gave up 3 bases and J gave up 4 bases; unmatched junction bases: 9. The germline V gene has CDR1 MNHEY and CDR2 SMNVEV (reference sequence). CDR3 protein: CASSFGLAGDSTGELFF. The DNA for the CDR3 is TGTGCCAGCAGTTTCGGGTTAGCGGGGGATTCCACCGGGGAGCTGTTTTTT.

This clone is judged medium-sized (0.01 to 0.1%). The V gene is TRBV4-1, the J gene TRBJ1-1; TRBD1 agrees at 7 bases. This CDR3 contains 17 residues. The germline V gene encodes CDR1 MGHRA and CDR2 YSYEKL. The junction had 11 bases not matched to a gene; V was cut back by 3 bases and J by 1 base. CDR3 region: CASSHPKGAGTNTEAFF. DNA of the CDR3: TGCGCCAGCAGCCACCCCAAGGGGGCAGGGACGAACACTGAAGCTTTCTTT.